This section outlines one T cell receptor (beta chain) sequence together with its context. The antigen remains undetermined. The sample is drawn from a study of T cell repertoires in aging, cancer and after chemotherapy. Study-level background: Six age groups, ranging from 30 or younger to 70 or older, included the donors.

General study results and limits: Compared with age-matched healthy donors, untreated hematological or solid cancer patients showed higher blood TCR clonality.

The template was genomic DNA from peripheral blood, not RNA. Multiplex touch-down PCR with TRB-A/B primers amplified rearranged V-D-J TRB sequences. TCRdb reprocessed the multiplex PCR reads with MiXCR, giving one entry per CDR3 protein. The table lists about 1,600 distinct CDR3 sequences, 24% of them singletons, with roughly a fifth in the top ten. CDR1 and CDR2 (germline): MNHEY, SVGAGI. The CDR3 runs 16 residues. V lost 5 bases to trimming and J lost 1 base, with 15 bases between them. The clonotype originates from a human donor with a solid tumor. Sample: blood. The gene calls are TRBV6-5 and TRBJ1-5; perhaps TRBD1 as D (5 bases). CDR3 DNA: TGTGCCAGCAGTGAAACCCATCGGACAAGCAATCAGCCCCAGCATTTT. Translated: CASSETHRTSNQPQHF.